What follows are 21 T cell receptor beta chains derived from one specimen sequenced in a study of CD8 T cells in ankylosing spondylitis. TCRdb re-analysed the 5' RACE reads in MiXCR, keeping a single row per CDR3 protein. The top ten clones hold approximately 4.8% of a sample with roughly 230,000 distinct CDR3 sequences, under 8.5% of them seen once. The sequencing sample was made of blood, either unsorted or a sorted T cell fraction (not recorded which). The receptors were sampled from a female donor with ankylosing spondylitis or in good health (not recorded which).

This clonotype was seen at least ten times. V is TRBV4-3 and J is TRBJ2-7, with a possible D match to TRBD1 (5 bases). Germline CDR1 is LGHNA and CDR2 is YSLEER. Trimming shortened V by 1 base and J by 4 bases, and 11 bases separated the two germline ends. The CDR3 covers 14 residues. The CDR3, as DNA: TGCGCCAGCAGCCAAGTTGGTAAGGGGTACGAGCAGTACTTC. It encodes CASSQVGKGYEQYF.

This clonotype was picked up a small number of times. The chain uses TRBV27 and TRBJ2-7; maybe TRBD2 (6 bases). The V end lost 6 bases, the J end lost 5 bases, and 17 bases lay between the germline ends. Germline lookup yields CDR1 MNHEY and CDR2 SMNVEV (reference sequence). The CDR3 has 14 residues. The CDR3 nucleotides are TGTGCCAGCAGCCCCCTCCTCACTAGCAACGAGCAGTACTTC. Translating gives CASSPLLTSNEQYF.

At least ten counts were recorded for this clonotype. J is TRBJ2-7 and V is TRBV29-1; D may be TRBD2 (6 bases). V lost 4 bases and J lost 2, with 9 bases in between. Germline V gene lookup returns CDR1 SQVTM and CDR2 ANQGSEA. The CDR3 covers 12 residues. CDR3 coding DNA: TGCAGCGTTGCGGGGGTAGCCTACGAGCAGTACTTC. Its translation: CSVAGVAYEQYF.

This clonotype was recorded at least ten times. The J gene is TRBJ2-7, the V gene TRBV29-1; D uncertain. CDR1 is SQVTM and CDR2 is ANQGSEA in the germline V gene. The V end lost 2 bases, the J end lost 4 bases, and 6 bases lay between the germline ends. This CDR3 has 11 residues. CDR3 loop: CSVEKAYEQYF. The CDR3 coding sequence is TGCAGCGTTGAAAAAGCTTACGAGCAGTACTTC.

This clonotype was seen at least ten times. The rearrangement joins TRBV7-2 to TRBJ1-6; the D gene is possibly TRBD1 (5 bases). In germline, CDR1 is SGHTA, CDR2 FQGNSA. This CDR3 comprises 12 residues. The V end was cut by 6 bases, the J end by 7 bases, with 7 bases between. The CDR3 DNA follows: TGTGCCAGCAGTTACAGGAATTCACCCCTCCACTTT. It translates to CASSYRNSPLHF.

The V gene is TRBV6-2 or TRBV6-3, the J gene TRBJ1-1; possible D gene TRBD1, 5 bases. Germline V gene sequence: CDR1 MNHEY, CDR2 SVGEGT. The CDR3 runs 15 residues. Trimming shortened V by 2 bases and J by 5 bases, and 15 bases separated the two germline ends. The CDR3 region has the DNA TGTGCCAGCAGTTACGGGGGAGTGCCAGGGACTGAAGCTTTCTTT. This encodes CASSYGGVPGTEAFF.

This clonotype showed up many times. The CDR3 DNA reads TGTGCCAGCAGCCCTAGCGGGAACTACGAGCAGTACTTC. This translates into CASSPSGNYEQYF. The V and J genes are TRBV6-6 and TRBJ2-7; 9 positions match TRBD2. The CDR3 loop spans 13 amino acids. The germline V gene encodes CDR1 MNHNY and CDR2 SVGAGI (reference sequence). Unmatched junction bases numbered 3, after V lost 6 bases and J lost 3 bases.

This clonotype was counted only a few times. This CDR3 reads CASSQDLQRETQYF. The DNA for the CDR3 is TGTGCCAGCAGCCAAGATCTACAGCGGGAGACCCAGTACTTC. J is TRBJ2-5 and V is TRBV3-1; tentative D call: TRBD2 (5 bases). Germline V CDR1 and CDR2: LGHDT, YNNKEL (reference sequence). V was pared by 0 bases and J by 5 bases, with 10 bases between. The CDR3 extends over 14 amino acids.

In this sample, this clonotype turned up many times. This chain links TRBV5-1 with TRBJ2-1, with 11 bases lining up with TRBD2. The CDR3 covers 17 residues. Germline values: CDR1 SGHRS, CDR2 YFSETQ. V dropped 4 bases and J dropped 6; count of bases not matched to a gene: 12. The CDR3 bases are TGCGCCAGCAGCCAAGTCCCTAGCGGGAGGAGGTCCAATGAGCAGTTCTTC. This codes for CASSQVPSGRRSNEQFF.

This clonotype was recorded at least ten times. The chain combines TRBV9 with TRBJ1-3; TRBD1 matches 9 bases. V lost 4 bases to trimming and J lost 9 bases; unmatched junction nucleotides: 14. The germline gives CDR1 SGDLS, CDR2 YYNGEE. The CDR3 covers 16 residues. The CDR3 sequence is CASSTTAGQGDITIYF. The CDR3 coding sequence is TGTGCCAGCAGCACCACCGCGGGACAGGGAGATATCACCATATATTTT. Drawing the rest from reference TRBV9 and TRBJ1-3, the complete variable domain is DSGVTQTPKHLITATGQRVTLRCSPRSGDLSVYWYQQSLDQGLQFLIQYYNGEERAKGNILERFSAQQFPDLHSELNLSSLELGDSALYFCASSTTAGQGDITIYFGEGSWLTVV.

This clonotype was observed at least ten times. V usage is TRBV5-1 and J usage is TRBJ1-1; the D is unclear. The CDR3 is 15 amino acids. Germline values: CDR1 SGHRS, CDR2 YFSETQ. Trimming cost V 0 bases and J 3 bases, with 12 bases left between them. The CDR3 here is CASSLEAVGYTEAFF. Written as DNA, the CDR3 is TGCGCCAGCAGCTTGGAGGCGGTGGGTTACACTGAAGCTTTCTTT.

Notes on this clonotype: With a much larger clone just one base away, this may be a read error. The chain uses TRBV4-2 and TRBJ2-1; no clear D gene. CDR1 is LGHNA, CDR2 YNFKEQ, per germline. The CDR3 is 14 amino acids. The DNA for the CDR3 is TGTGCCAGCAGCCAAGTCACTGCCGACAATGAGCAGTCCTTC. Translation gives CASSQVTADNEQSF.

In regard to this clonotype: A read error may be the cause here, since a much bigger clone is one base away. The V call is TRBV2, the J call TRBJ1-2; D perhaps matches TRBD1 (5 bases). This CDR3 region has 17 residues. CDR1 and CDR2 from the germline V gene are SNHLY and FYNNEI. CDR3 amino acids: CASSLQPGLRANYGCTF. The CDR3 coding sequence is TGTGCCAGCAGTCTTCAGCCGGGACTTCGGGCTAACTATGGCTGCACCTTC.

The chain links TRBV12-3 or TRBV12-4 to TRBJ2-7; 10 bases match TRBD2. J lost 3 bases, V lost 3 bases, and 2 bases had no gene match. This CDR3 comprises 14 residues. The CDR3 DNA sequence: TGTGCCAGCAGTTTTGTAGCGGGAGGCTACGAGCAGTACTTC. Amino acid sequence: CASSFVAGGYEQYF.

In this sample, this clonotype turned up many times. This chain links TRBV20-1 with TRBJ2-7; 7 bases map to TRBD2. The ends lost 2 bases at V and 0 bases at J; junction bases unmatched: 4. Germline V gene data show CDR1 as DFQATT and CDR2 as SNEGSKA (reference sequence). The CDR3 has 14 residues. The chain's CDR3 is CSARYSGYSYEQYF. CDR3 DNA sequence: TGCAGTGCTAGATATAGCGGGTACTCCTACGAGCAGTACTTC.

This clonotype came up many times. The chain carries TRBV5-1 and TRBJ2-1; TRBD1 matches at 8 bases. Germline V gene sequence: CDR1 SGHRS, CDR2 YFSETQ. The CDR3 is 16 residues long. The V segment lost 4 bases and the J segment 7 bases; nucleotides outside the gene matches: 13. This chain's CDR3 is CASSPGGTGLRNEQFF. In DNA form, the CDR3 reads TGCGCCAGCAGCCCAGGGGGGACAGGACTAAGAAATGAGCAGTTCTTC.

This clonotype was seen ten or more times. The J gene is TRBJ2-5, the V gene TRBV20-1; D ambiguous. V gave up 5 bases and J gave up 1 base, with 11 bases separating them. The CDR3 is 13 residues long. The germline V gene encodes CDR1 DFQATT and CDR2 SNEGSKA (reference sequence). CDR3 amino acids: CSAHPYSQETQYF. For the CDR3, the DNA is TGCAGTGCTCACCCCTACTCCCAAGAGACCCAGTACTTC.

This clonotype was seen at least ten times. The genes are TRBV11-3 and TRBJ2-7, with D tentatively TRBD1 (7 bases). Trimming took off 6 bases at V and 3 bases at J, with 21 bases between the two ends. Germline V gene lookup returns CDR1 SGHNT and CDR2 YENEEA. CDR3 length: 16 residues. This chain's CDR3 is CASRQGGTDMVYEQYF. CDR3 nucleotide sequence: TGTGCCAGCAGACAAGGGGGGACAGATATGGTCTACGAGCAGTACTTC.

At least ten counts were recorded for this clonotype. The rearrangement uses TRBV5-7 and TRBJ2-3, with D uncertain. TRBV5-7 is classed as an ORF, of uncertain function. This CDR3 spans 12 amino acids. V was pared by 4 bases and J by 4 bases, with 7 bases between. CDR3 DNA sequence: TGTGCCAGCAGCGTACCTTCAGATACGCAGTATTTT. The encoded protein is CASSVPSDTQYF.

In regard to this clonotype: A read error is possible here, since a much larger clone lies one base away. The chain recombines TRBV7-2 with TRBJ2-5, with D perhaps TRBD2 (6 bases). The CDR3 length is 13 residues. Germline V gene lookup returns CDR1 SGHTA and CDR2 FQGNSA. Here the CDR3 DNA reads TGTGCCAACAGCTTAGCGGAGGTGGAGACCCAGTACTTC. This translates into CANSLAEVETQYF.

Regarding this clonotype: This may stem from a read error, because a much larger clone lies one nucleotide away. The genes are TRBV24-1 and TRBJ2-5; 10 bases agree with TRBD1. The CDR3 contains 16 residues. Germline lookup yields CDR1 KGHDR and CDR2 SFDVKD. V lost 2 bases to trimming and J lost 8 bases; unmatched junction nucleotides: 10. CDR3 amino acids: CATSDSGTGVVATQYF. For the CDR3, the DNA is TGTGCCACCAGTGATTCCGGGACAGGGGTCGTGGCCACCCAGTACTTC.